This T cell receptor beta chain comes out of a study of OX40 agonist ivuxolimab in advanced cancers. At the level of the study: The study treated patients with ivuxolimab, an agonistic anti-OX40 (CD134) antibody.

The CDR3 totals 12 residues. Germline V CDR1 and CDR2: MNHNY, SVGAGI (reference sequence). Comment on this clone: Sequence at one end of the junction differs from germline and may be a read error.

The assay was immunoSEQ multiplex PCR, and TCRdb's table has in-frame clones only and misses some. The repertoire has 83,000 or so clones, approximately 91% of them found once; the top ten carry approximately 0.69%. Sequencing used CD4+ or CD8+ T cells sorted from blood, obtained in a trial of the OX40 agonist ivuxolimab. The chain combines TRBV6-6 with TRBJ2-3, with D maybe TRBD2 (5 bases). This receptor was taken from an adult with an advanced solid tumor such as melanoma, head and neck, liver or kidney cancer. The CDR3 region has the DNA TGTGCCAGCAGTAACTCGGGGGATACGCAGTATTTT. Residues: CASSNSGDTQYF.